The 32 T cell receptor beta chains presented below share a single source sample, sequenced in a study of T cells in Graves' hyperthyroidism and ophthalmopathy. RNA transcripts yielded amplified TCR beta CDR3 regions. In the first-round RT-PCR of the TCR CDR3, the HTBI primer set was used. In TCRdb, the multiplex PCR reads were re-called with MiXCR into one record per CDR3 protein. In the table there are about 350,000 distinct CDR3 sequences, about 18% of which are singletons. Sequencing was performed on blood. These receptors were obtained from a woman younger than 45 with Graves' hyperthyroidism that later progressed to Graves' ophthalmopathy.

This chain joins TRBV19 and TRBJ2-1; TRBD2 matches at 8 bases. The CDR3 covers 15 residues. Germline V gene lookup returns CDR1 LNHDA and CDR2 SQIVND (reference sequence). Trimming removed 3 bases from V and 3 bases from J; junction bases left unmatched: 4. CDR3 nucleotide sequence: TGTGCCAGTAGTATGGCTAGCGGGTACTACAATGAGCAGTTCTTC. The encoded protein is CASSMASGYYNEQFF.

The chain combines TRBV29-1 with TRBJ2-7; perhaps TRBD2 as D (7 bases). Germline V lookup: CDR1 SQVTM, CDR2 ANQGSEA. The CDR3 is made up of 12 amino acids. In nucleotides, the CDR3 is TGCAACGTGATAGGGGGGGGCTACGAGCAGTACTTC. Amino acid sequence: CNVIGGGYEQYF.

In this sample, this clonotype turned up many times. The chain carries TRBV27 and TRBJ1-3; no clear D. The V and J ends lost 4 bases and 0 bases respectively, with 7 bases between them. Germline values: CDR1 MNHEY, CDR2 SMNVEV (reference sequence). The CDR3 consists of 14 residues. The CDR3 DNA is TGTGCCAGCAGTTCCACCCCCTCTGGAAACACCATATATTTT. This gives the protein CASSSTPSGNTIYF.

The CDR3 region has the DNA TGCGCCAGCAGCCAACTAAGGGGCCTTAATGAAAAACTGTTTTTT. Its translation is CASSQLRGLNEKLFF. This chain connects TRBV4-1 to TRBJ1-4, with a weak D call TRBD1 (5 bases). The CDR3 is 15 residues long. CDR1 and CDR2 (germline): MGHRA, YSYEKL. V dropped 2 bases and J dropped 4 bases, with 11 bases sitting between them.

This clonotype was seen many times. The chain is built from TRBV15 and TRBJ2-7; 10 positions match TRBD1. The CDR3 loop spans 14 amino acids. V lost 7 bases to trimming and J lost 6 bases; unmatched junction nucleotides: 9. The V gene's germline CDR1 is LNHNV and CDR2 YYDKDF (reference sequence). This chain's CDR3 is CATNSGTGDPEQYF. CDR3 nucleotide sequence: TGTGCCACCAATTCCGGGACAGGGGACCCCGAGCAGTACTTC.

Remarks on this clonotype: A single base separates this from a much larger clone, so it may be a read error. The rearrangement joins TRBV29-1 to TRBJ1-5; D uncertain. Germline V gene sequence: CDR1 SQVTM, CDR2 ANQGSEA. The CDR3 loop spans 14 amino acids. The CDR3 DNA is TGCAGCGTTTATATCGAAGGTGAATATCAGCCCCAGCGTTTT. This sequence encodes CSVYIEGEYQPQRF.

This clonotype has a count of ten or more. The rearrangement links TRBV19 to TRBJ2-7, with 9 bases that match TRBD2. There are 18 residues in the CDR3. In germline, CDR1 is LNHDA, CDR2 SQIVND (reference sequence). The V gene end was trimmed by 4 bases and the J gene end by 2 bases; junction bases not matched to a gene: 15. The CDR3 spells CASSNLPLAGGYPYEQYF. CDR3 in DNA: TGTGCCAGTAGTAACCTGCCCCTTGCGGGGGGGTATCCCTACGAGCAGTACTTC.

This clonotype was counted many times. V usage is TRBV20-1 and J usage is TRBJ1-5, with 10 bases that match TRBD1. This CDR3 is 13 amino acids long. The germline gives CDR1 DFQATT, CDR2 SNEGSKA (reference sequence). The trim removed 6 bases at V and 7 bases at J, leaving 6 bases unmatched. The CDR3 sequence is CSAGGTGVQPQHF. The CDR3 DNA reads TGCAGTGCCGGTGGGACAGGGGTCCAGCCCCAGCATTTT.

This clonotype was recorded at least ten times. The chain uses TRBV2 and TRBJ2-7; D gene uncertain. This CDR3 has 15 amino acids. V shed 2 bases and J shed 4 bases, with 15 bases lying between them. The germline V gene has CDR1 SNHLY and CDR2 FYNNEI. Here the CDR3 DNA reads TGTGCCAGCAGTGAAATAGGCAGTTCTCAATACGAGCAGTACTTC. It specifies CASSEIGSSQYEQYF.

The sample holds a few counts of this clonotype. The chain employs TRBV3-1 and TRBJ2-7, with D uncertain. CDR1 is LGHDT and CDR2 is YNNKEL in the germline V gene (reference sequence). V gave up 2 bases and J gave up 1 base, with 6 bases separating them. The CDR3 has 13 amino acids. The CDR3 nucleotides read TGTGCCAGCAGCCAAACCTCTTCCTACGAGCAGTACTTC. The encoded protein is CASSQTSSYEQYF.

This clonotype was seen ten or more times. The chain is built from TRBV20-1 and TRBJ2-5; maybe TRBD2 (5 bases). Germline assignment: CDR1 DFQATT and CDR2 SNEGSKA (reference sequence). The germline V and J ends were trimmed by 5 bases and 7 bases, with 20 bases remaining between them. The CDR3 runs to 14 residues. CDR3 sequence (DNA): TGCAGTGCTGCAGTCCTCCCCCTAAGCGGGACCCAGTACTTC. This encodes CSAAVLPLSGTQYF.

Ten or more counts support this clonotype. The CDR3 spells CASSPPRNTEAFF. CDR3 coding DNA: TGCGCCAGCAGCCCGCCGAGGAACACTGAAGCTTTCTTT. The chain joins TRBV4-1 to TRBJ1-1; D is undetermined. Trimming pared 4 bases from V and 1 base from J, leaving 7 bases between. Germline CDR1 MGHRA, CDR2 YSYEKL. The CDR3 consists of 13 residues.

This clonotype has a count of ten or more. This chain connects TRBV19 to TRBJ1-4; weak D call: TRBD1 (5 bases). Trimming took off 4 bases at V and 2 bases at J, with 20 bases between the two ends. Germline-derived CDR1 and CDR2 are LNHDA and SQIVND (reference sequence). There are 18 residues in the CDR3. The CDR3 DNA follows: TGTGCCAGTAGTAGGAACAGGAGTCCCCCGGGGACTAATGAAAAACTGTTTTTT. Residues: CASSRNRSPPGTNEKLFF.

Many counts were recorded for this clonotype. In DNA form, the CDR3 reads TGCGCCAGCAGCAGACAGGGGAGCAATGAGCAGTTCTTC. Translated, it gives CASSRQGSNEQFF. The rearrangement joins TRBV5-1 to TRBJ2-1; 8 nucleotides align to TRBD1. Germline lookup yields CDR1 SGHRS and CDR2 YFSETQ. The CDR3 has 13 residues. With V trimmed by 4 bases and J by 6 bases, 3 bases remained unmatched.

The chain is built from TRBV7-9 and TRBJ2-3; TRBD2 matches at 13 bases. CDR3 length: 19 residues. CDR1 is SEHNR and CDR2 is FQNEAQ in the germline V gene (reference sequence). V lost 3 bases, J lost 1 base, and 10 bases stayed unmatched. For the CDR3, the DNA is TGTGCCAGCAGCTTTCGGACTAGCGGGGGTTATCCTCGCACAGATACGCAGTATTTT. Its translation: CASSFRTSGGYPRTDTQYF.

This clonotype was picked up many times. The chain combines TRBV15 with TRBJ2-7; possibly TRBD1 or TRBD2 for D (5 bases each). The germline V and J ends were trimmed by 3 bases and 5 bases, with 5 bases remaining between them. Germline V CDR1 and CDR2: LNHNV, YYDKDF (reference sequence). This CDR3 comprises 11 residues. As DNA, the CDR3 is TGTGCCACCAGCAGGGGGGACGAGCAGTACTTC. Translation gives CATSRGDEQYF.

This clonotype was detected a few times. V is TRBV19 and J is TRBJ2-3, with unresolved D. V lost 3 bases and J 3 bases, leaving 10 bases between the germline ends. Looked up from germline, CDR1 is LNHDA and CDR2 is SQIVND (reference sequence). CDR3 length: 14 amino acids. The chain's CDR3 is CASSITSLTDTQYF. CDR3 nucleotides: TGTGCCAGTAGTATCACCAGTCTTACAGATACGCAGTATTTT.

This clonotype was observed a handful of times. The chain couples TRBV20-1 to TRBJ2-7; TRBD2 matches 9 bases. The germline V gene has CDR1 DFQATT and CDR2 SNEGSKA (reference sequence). The CDR3 extends over 19 amino acids. J was trimmed by 0 bases and V by 3 bases; bases with no gene match: 18. CDR3 DNA sequence: TGCAGTGCTAGGTATCTAGCGGGGACCGCGGCAATAAGCTCCTACGAGCAGTACTTC. Protein product: CSARYLAGTAAISSYEQYF.

This clonotype has ten or more counts. The rearrangement joins TRBV12-3 or TRBV12-4 to TRBJ1-3; a weak D match, TRBD1 (6 bases). Trimming took off 3 bases at V and 2 bases at J, with 11 bases between the two ends. This CDR3 has 15 amino acids. The CDR3 DNA is TGTGCCAGCAGTTTTACAGGGTATACTGGAAACACCATATATTTT. Encoded protein: CASSFTGYTGNTIYF.

Only a few counts were recorded for this clonotype. This chain links TRBV7-8 with TRBJ2-5; no reliable D call. The CDR3 spans 15 residues. CDR1 and CDR2 (germline): SGHVS, FQNEAQ. V was cut by 1 base and J by 3 bases, with 12 bases left in between. DNA of the CDR3: TGTGCCAGCAGCTTAGAGTTCAGGAGCGAAGAGACCCAGTACTTC. Translated: CASSLEFRSEETQYF.

This clonotype was seen many times. The V and J genes are TRBV7-8 and TRBJ1-5; D remains ambiguous. Per the germline V gene, CDR1 is SGHVS and CDR2 is FQNEAQ. Trimming pared 1 base from V and 1 base from J, leaving 11 bases between. The CDR3 contains 16 residues. In nucleotides, the CDR3 is TGTGCCAGCAGCTTAGGGTTCTCTACGAGCAATCAGCCCCAGCATTTT. Amino acid sequence: CASSLGFSTSNQPQHF.

This clonotype showed up many times. The gene calls are TRBV6-1 and TRBJ1-1; D might be TRBD1 (5 bases). V was cut by 5 bases and J by 6 bases, with 25 bases left in between. Germline assignment: CDR1 MNHNS and CDR2 SASEGT. CDR3 length: 17 residues. This chain's CDR3 is CASSSKKHDSIGSEAFF. CDR3 nucleotide sequence: TGTGCCAGCAGTTCCAAGAAGCATGACAGTATTGGCTCTGAAGCTTTCTTT.

The rearrangement joins TRBV6-2 or TRBV6-3 to TRBJ2-1; 10 nucleotides line up with TRBD1. This CDR3 region has 16 residues. CDR1 and CDR2 from the germline V gene are MNHEY and SVGEGT. Trimming at V came to 6 bases and at J to 7 bases, leaving 12 bases not matched to a gene. The CDR3 reads CASRTLPGQGHNEQFF. CDR3 coding DNA: TGTGCCAGCAGGACCTTACCGGGACAGGGGCATAATGAGCAGTTCTTC.

The table lists this clonotype with many counts. This chain connects TRBV12-3 or TRBV12-4 to TRBJ2-7; 11 bases line up with TRBD2. This CDR3 contains 17 residues. The junction had 5 bases not matched to a gene; V was cut back by 1 base and J by 0 bases. The CDR3 DNA reads as TGTGCCAGCAGTTTAGGGACTAGCGGGTTGAGCTCCTACGAGCAGTACTTC. Protein: CASSLGTSGLSSYEQYF.

This clonotype was observed a few times. V is TRBV7-9 and J is TRBJ2-7, with TRBD2 matching over 10 bases. CDR1 is SEHNR and CDR2 is FQNEAQ in the germline V gene (reference sequence). CDR3 length: 16 residues. J gave up 3 bases and V 5 bases, and 10 bases lay outside the gene matches. CDR3 nucleotide sequence: TGTGCCAGCAGCAATTTAGCGGGGGGTAATATCTACGAGCAGTACTTC. This codes for CASSNLAGGNIYEQYF. Complete variable domain (other parts from reference TRBV7-9 and TRBJ2-7): DTGVSQNPRHKITKRGQNVTFRCDPISEHNRLYWYRQTLGQGPEFLTYFQNEAQLEKSRLLSDRFSAERPKGSFSTLEIQRTEQGDSAMYLCASSNLAGGNIYEQYFGPGTRLTVT.

This clonotype was observed many times. This sequence joins TRBV19 and TRBJ2-3, with 10 bases fitting TRBD2. The CDR3 covers 16 residues. Unmatched junction bases numbered 6, after V lost 4 bases and J lost 2 bases. CDR1 and CDR2 (germline): LNHDA, SQIVND (reference sequence). The CDR3 bases are TGTGCCAGTAGTAAAGGGACTAGCGACGTCACAGATACGCAGTATTTT. This codes for CASSKGTSDVTDTQYF.

This clonotype was observed many times. This chain joins TRBV5-5 and TRBJ2-3; possibly TRBD2 for D (6 bases). V lost 0 bases and J lost 5, with 10 bases in between. The length of the CDR3 is 14 residues. Germline-derived CDR1 and CDR2 are SGHKS and YYEKEE (reference sequence). The CDR3 nucleotides read TGTGCCAGCAGCTTGGGAACGGAGGGAGATACGCAGTATTTT. Its protein product is CASSLGTEGDTQYF.

A single count supports this clonotype. The genes are TRBV11-2 and TRBJ2-7; D perhaps matches TRBD2 (5 bases). The germline V and J ends were trimmed by 7 bases and 2 bases, with 15 bases remaining between them. Germline assignment: CDR1 SGHAT and CDR2 FQNNGV. This CDR3 is built from 14 residues. CDR3 loop: CASTSRRPTYEQYF. In nucleotides, the CDR3 is TGTGCCAGCACCTCGAGGAGGCCGACCTACGAGCAGTACTTC.

This clonotype occurred many times. The chain employs TRBV20-1 and TRBJ2-5, with 9 bases that match TRBD2. The J segment lost 6 bases and the V segment lost 0 bases, leaving 11 bases of the junction unmatched. The length of the CDR3 is 16 residues. Germline assignment: CDR1 DFQATT and CDR2 SNEGSKA (reference sequence). CDR3 in amino acids: CSARDHRREGLKTQYF. CDR3 in DNA: TGCAGTGCTAGAGATCATCGGCGGGAGGGATTGAAGACCCAGTACTTC.

At least ten counts were recorded for this clonotype. The chain recombines TRBV6-1 with TRBJ2-3, with no clear D. Trimming shortened V by 1 base and J by 4 bases, and 6 bases separated the two germline ends. This CDR3 is built from 13 residues. CDR1 and CDR2 from the germline V gene are MNHNS and SASEGT. The CDR3 loop is CASSEGPPDTQYF. The CDR3 bases are TGTGCCAGCAGTGAAGGACCCCCAGATACGCAGTATTTT.

This clonotype was seen repeatedly, ten times or more. The CDR3 here is CAWSGQGNYGYTF. The CDR3 DNA reads as TGTGCCTGGAGTGGACAGGGAAACTATGGCTACACCTTC. The chain uses TRBV30 and TRBJ1-2; TRBD1 agrees at 7 bases. Germline V gene data show CDR1 as GTSNPN and CDR2 as SVGIG (reference sequence). V was clipped by 1 base and J by 2 bases; unmatched bases: 1. This CDR3 region has 13 residues.

This clonotype was recorded many times. V is TRBV6-2 or TRBV6-3 and J is TRBJ2-7; D uncertain. V shed 10 bases and J shed 4 bases, with 17 bases lying between them. The CDR3 runs 13 residues. The V gene's germline CDR1 is MNHEY and CDR2 SVGEGT. This CDR3 is CATSRGFDYEQYF. The DNA of the CDR3 is TGTGCCACCAGCCGTGGCTTCGATTACGAGCAGTACTTC.